The rows below give T cell receptor beta chains drawn from one sample of a study of blood T cell repertoires in COVID-19. This table comes from immunoSEQ multiplex PCR, and its TCRdb copy is limited to in-frame clones, with some not included. The sample lists around 190,000 clones, around 80% seen once, with roughly 8% in the top ten. The specimen was peripheral blood. These receptor sequences come from a woman in her fifties or sixties with COVID-19, enrolled during active disease. Each CDR3 is given with its conserved first and last residue. Fields, in order: J gene, V gene, clone size, D gene, CDR3 DNA, CDR3 protein. A D gene is named only where the DNA matches it firmly. The size of a clone is reported for some rows only, either as once, few or many, or as a class for expanded clones.

TRBJ1-4,TRBV5-5,.,.,TGTGCCAGCAGCCAACCTCGGGGGGCTAATGAAAAACTGTTTTTT,CASSQPRGANEKLFF
TRBJ2-2,TRBV5-1,few,.,TGCGCCAGCAGCTTGGCCCGTAGCCCGGTCACCGGGGAGCTGTTTTTT,CASSLARSPVTGELFF
TRBJ1-1,TRBV5-1,few,.,TGCGCCAGCAGCTTCGGTGGGGCCCCCGCTGAAGCTTTCTTT,CASSFGGAPAEAFF
TRBJ2-3,TRBV11-2,.,TRBD2,TGTGCCAGCAGCTTAGTAGGACTAGGCACAGATACGCAGTATTTT,CASSLVGLGTDTQYF
TRBJ2-1,TRBV5-1,.,.,TGCGCCAGCACGGCGGGATGGGATGAGCAGTTCTTC,CASTAGWDEQFF
TRBJ2-5,TRBV5-6,.,TRBD1,TGTGCCAGCAGCGCGACAGGGGTAAGGACCCAGTACTTC,CASSATGVRTQYF
TRBJ2-7,TRBV7-5,.,.,TGTGCCAGAAGCTTCTCCGGGACACTTGACTACGAGCAGTACTTC,CARSFSGTLDYEQYF
TRBJ1-2,TRBV28,.,.,TGTGCCAGCAGTTTAGCCACAGGGTCCGGTGGGGGCTACACCTTC,CASSLATGSGGGYTF
TRBJ2-5,TRBV19,.,TRBD1,TGTGCCAGTCGGACAGGGGGAGGAGAGACCCAGTACTTC,CASRTGGGETQYF
TRBJ2-6,TRBV15,.,TRBD1,TGTGCCACCAGCAGAGATGACAGGGAAATTTCTGGGGCCAACGTCCTGACTTTC,CATSRDDREISGANVLTF
TRBJ2-5,TRBV5-4,.,.,TGTGCCAGCAGCTCGGACAGTTACCAAGAGACCCAGTACTTC,CASSSDSYQETQYF
TRBJ1-2,TRBV29-1,.,TRBD1,TGCAGCGTGGGGACAGGGCCTAACTATGGCTACACCTTC,CSVGTGPNYGYTF
TRBJ1-2,TRBV7-9,.,TRBD1,TGTGCCAGCAGCCGATTAAGTGGGACAGGGGATAGCCATGGCTACACCTTC,CASSRLSGTGDSHGYTF
TRBJ2-3,TRBV18,.,TRBD1,TGTGCCAGCTCACCACGGGACAGTATTAGCACAGATACGCAGTATTTT,CASSPRDSISTDTQYF
TRBJ2-1,TRBV11-3,.,.,TGTGCCAGCAGCGGCACCGGACAGATCAATGAGCAGTTCTTC,CASSGTGQINEQFF
TRBJ1-3,TRBV30,.,.,TGTGCCTGGACAGGCCTCAACGGAAACACCATATATTTT,CAWTGLNGNTIYF
TRBJ1-1,TRBV7-9,.,.,TGTGCCAGCAGCTCGGATGGACAGAACGCTGAAGCTTTCTTT,CASSSDGQNAEAFF
TRBJ2-2,TRBV28,.,.,TGTGCCAGCAGTTTATACAGGAAGGAGCTGTTTTTT,CASSLYRKELFF
TRBJ1-4,TRBV7-2,.,.,TGTGCCAGCACCTCCCAACTCGGGGGAGTAGAAAAACTGTTTTTT,CASTSQLGGVEKLFF
TRBJ2-7,TRBV9,.,TRBD2,TGTGCCAGCAGCGCACAGGGGACTAGCGGCTACGAGCAGTACTTC,CASSAQGTSGYEQYF
TRBJ1-2,TRBV10-3,.,TRBD1,TGTGCCATCAGTGAGTCCGGGACAGGGGTTAAGGGCTACACCTTC,CAISESGTGVKGYTF
TRBJ1-1,TRBV7-3,.,TRBD1,TGTGCCAGCAGCTGGGACAGGGAGTCTGAAGCTTTCTTT,CASSWDRESEAFF
TRBJ1-2,TRBV11-2,.,TRBD1,TGTGCCAGCAGCCCTACGGGACAGGGGGAAAACACCTTC,CASSPTGQGENTF
TRBJ1-2,TRBV4-1,.,TRBD1,TGCGCCAGCAGCCAAGAATGGAGGGGTCGGACAGGGGGCGACTATGGCTACACCTTC,CASSQEWRGRTGGDYGYTF
TRBJ1-3,TRBV7-2,.,.,TGTGCCAGCAGCTACGTCGGCTCTGGAAACACCATATATTTT,CASSYVGSGNTIYF
TRBJ2-3,TRBV30,.,.,TGTGCCTGGAGTGTACAGGGCGGCACAGATACGCAGTATTTT,CAWSVQGGTDTQYF
TRBJ2-3,TRBV6-2/TRBV6-3,.,TRBD1,TGTGCCAGCAGTTACTCGGTATTGGGGACAGGGGGTCGAGATACGCAGTATTTT,CASSYSVLGTGGRDTQYF
TRBJ1-4,TRBV5-1,.,.,TGCGCCAGCAGCTTGGGCCGCCGACAGTCGAGCGAAAAACTGTTTTTT,CASSLGRRQSSEKLFF
TRBJ1-2,TRBV5-1,.,TRBD1,TGCGCCAGCAGCTCGCGACAGGGGGAAGGCTATGGCTACACCTTC,CASSSRQGEGYGYTF
TRBJ1-5,TRBV20-1,.,TRBD1,TGCAGTGCTAGTATCAGTATCGCCAGGGGGCCTTATCAGCCCCAGCATTTT,CSASISIARGPYQPQHF
TRBJ1-5,TRBV7-2,.,.,TGTGCCAGCAGCTTTGGCGGGGGAGAACCCCAGCATTTT,CASSFGGGEPQHF
TRBJ1-3,TRBV30,.,TRBD1,TGTGCCTGGAACGACAGGGGTAGAAACACCATATATTTT,CAWNDRGRNTIYF
TRBJ2-5,TRBV27,.,.,TGTGCCAGCAGTTTATGGGGGGAACAAGAGACCCAGTACTTC,CASSLWGEQETQYF
TRBJ2-2,TRBV7-2,.,.,TGTGCCAGCAGCTTAGAAGCTCCCGGGGAGCTGTTTTTT,CASSLEAPGELFF
TRBJ2-2,TRBV6-5,.,TRBD2,TGTGCCTCGGCCGGCCTAGCGGACACCGGGGAGCTGTTTTTT,CASAGLADTGELFF
TRBJ1-3,TRBV5-1,.,.,TGCGCCAGCAGCTTGGCGGGGGTAGGGTCTGGAAACACCATATATTTT,CASSLAGVGSGNTIYF
TRBJ1-6,TRBV6-4,.,TRBD1,TGTGCCAGCAGTGTCACAGGGGGCGGTTCACCCCTCCACTTT,CASSVTGGGSPLHF
TRBJ2-7,TRBV30,few,TRBD2,TGTGCCGGGGCACTAGCGGGAGTGGGGGAGCAGTACTTC,CAGALAGVGEQYF
TRBJ2-1,TRBV7-3,once,TRBD2,TGTGCCAGCAGCTTAAGTCACAGCGGGGCTTACAATGAGCAGTTCTTC,CASSLSHSGAYNEQFF
TRBJ2-5,TRBV27,.,TRBD2,TGTGCCAGCAGCCTGCTAGCGGGGGGGCGAGAGACCCAGTACTTC,CASSLLAGGRETQYF
TRBJ2-5,TRBV7-2,.,.,TGTGCCAGCAGCTTAGGTTCTAGCGAAGAGACCCAGTACTTC,CASSLGSSEETQYF
TRBJ1-1,TRBV12-3/TRBV12-4,.,.,TGTGCCAGCAGGAGGACAGAAAACACTGAAGCTTTCTTT,CASRRTENTEAFF
TRBJ1-1,TRBV10-3,.,TRBD1,TGTGCCACCGAGCTTGGACAGGGTCTAGGGAACACTGAAGCTTTCTTT,CATELGQGLGNTEAFF
TRBJ1-2,TRBV4-1,few,TRBD1,TGCGCCAGCAGCCCTCCGACAGGGAACTATGGCTACACCTTC,CASSPPTGNYGYTF
TRBJ2-1,TRBV29-1,.,TRBD1,TGCAGCGCAAGCCTGGGGACAGGGGTGAATGAGCAGTTCTTC,CSASLGTGVNEQFF
TRBJ1-2,TRBV24-1,once,.,TGTGCCACCAGCGGGGGCTATGGCTACACCTTC,CATSGGYGYTF
TRBJ2-2,TRBV10-3,.,TRBD1,TGTGCCACCTCCGGGACAGGGACAACCGGGGAGCTGTTTTTT,CATSGTGTTGELFF
TRBJ2-1,TRBV5-4,.,TRBD2,TGTGCCAGCACTCGCGGTGGACTAGCGGGGGTTAATGAGCAGTTCTTC,CASTRGGLAGVNEQFF
TRBJ2-3,TRBV7-9,.,TRBD2,TGTGCCAGCAGCCTTGGACTAGCGGGAGGCACAGATACGCAGTATTTT,CASSLGLAGGTDTQYF
TRBJ2-1,TRBV3-1/TRBV3-2,.,TRBD2,TGTGCCAGCAGCCACTCTGCTAGCGGGATACATAAGGGTGAGCAGTTCTTC,CASSHSASGIHKGEQFF
TRBJ2-3,TRBV5-1,few,TRBD2,TGCGCCAGCAGCTCTAGCGGGAGTCTTAGCACAGATACGCAGTATTTT,CASSSSGSLSTDTQYF
TRBJ2-3,TRBV28,.,.,TGTGCCAGCAACTGGCAGGGTAGAGGCACAGATACGCAGTATTTT,CASNWQGRGTDTQYF
TRBJ2-6,TRBV30,once,TRBD1,TGTGCCTCCGGGACAGGCGGCGGCGCGGGGGCCAACGTCCTGACTTTC,CASGTGGGAGANVLTF
TRBJ2-7,TRBV19,.,TRBD2,TGTGCCAGTAGTAGGGGAGCGACTAGCGGTACCTCCTACGAGCAGTACTTC,CASSRGATSGTSYEQYF
TRBJ2-1,TRBV5-1,.,.,TGCGCCAGCAGCTTCGACTTAGACAATGAGCAGTTCTTC,CASSFDLDNEQFF
TRBJ2-2,TRBV2,.,TRBD2,TGTGCCAGCCAGCTAGCGGGCCTAAGGGCCGGGGAGCTGTTTTTT,CASQLAGLRAGELFF
TRBJ2-3,TRBV5-4,.,.,TGTGCCAGCAGCTTGGGACCGGGGGAAGGCACAGATACGCAGTATTTT,CASSLGPGEGTDTQYF
TRBJ1-2,TRBV7-9,.,TRBD1,TGTGCCAGCAGCTTTTCTCAGGGGGCTGATGGCTACACCTTC,CASSFSQGADGYTF
TRBJ1-1,TRBV7-9,.,TRBD1,TGTGCCAGCAGCTTAGAGGCAGGGGGCACTGAAGCTTTCTTT,CASSLEAGGTEAFF